The rows below give T cell receptor beta chains drawn from one sample of a study of T cell responses to AZD1222 COVID-19 vaccine. Profiling relied on immunoSEQ multiplex PCR, and the TCRdb table lists in-frame clones only, not all of them. The sample yields approximately 73,000 clones, 65% to 85% seen once. Sequenced here: peripheral blood, sampled on day 0 of AZD1222 vaccination. All receptors come from an adult in good health. CDR3s leave out the opening cysteine and the closing phenylalanine or tryptophan. Each record gives: clone size, J gene, V gene, CDR3 protein. Clone size appears in some rows only: once, few, many, or a class for an expanded clone.

-,TRBJ2-5,TRBV4-3,ASSQDDGLAETQY
-,TRBJ1-1,TRBV3-1/TRBV3-2,ASSQAGGGNTEAF
-,TRBJ2-7,TRBV5-1,ASSFWGPYEQY
-,TRBJ1-2,TRBV19,ASTRADSNYGYT
-,TRBJ1-1,TRBV2,ASSVDRVNTEAF
-,TRBJ1-1,TRBV12-3/TRBV12-4,ASSLQVTTGAF
-,TRBJ1-6,TRBV7-2,ASSLGPLTYNSPLH
-,TRBJ1-1,TRBV12-3/TRBV12-4,ASSLSGSTEAF
-,TRBJ1-1,TRBV6-4,ASRGQNTEAF
-,TRBJ1-6,TRBV9,ASSVDGGTGSPLH
-,TRBJ2-1,TRBV7-9,ASTTASGGVNEQF
once,TRBJ2-3,TRBV7-6,ASSYRGTSGYSSTDTQY
-,TRBJ1-5,TRBV27,ASKTSGTGGWGQPQH
-,TRBJ2-3,TRBV25-1,AISAGGSDTQY
-,TRBJ2-6,TRBV12-5,ASTRGQGISGANVLT
-,TRBJ2-7,TRBV11-2,ASSSLRPGTSGTYEQY
-,TRBJ1-1,TRBV19,ASSIAAGLNPTNTEAF
-,TRBJ1-3,TRBV18,ASSPGPGKEDTIY
-,TRBJ1-5,TRBV9,ASSGDREPNQPQH
-,TRBJ1-1,TRBV29-1,SVARATEAF
-,TRBJ2-5,TRBV5-1,ASSLEARMETQY
-,TRBJ1-1,TRBV6-2/TRBV6-3,ASSYGTTFRGQGTEAF
few,TRBJ1-1,TRBV4-3,ASSPMRTGGTEAF
-,TRBJ1-3,TRBV18,ASSPVRTGAGNTIY
-,TRBJ1-1,TRBV30,AWSPGLSNTEAF
-,TRBJ1-5,TRBV15,ATSSRRQGAQPQH
-,TRBJ2-7,TRBV7-2,ASSSGLAGAAYEQY
-,TRBJ1-1,TRBV25-1,ATTGGTEAF
-,TRBJ2-1,TRBV7-9,ASSSPSRQGLNEQF
-,TRBJ2-3,TRBV27,ASGLAETDTQY
-,TRBJ2-5,TRBV28,ASSSGQVTQETQY
-,TRBJ1-5,TRBV11-2,ASSLSSGEEQPQH
-,TRBJ1-5,TRBV3-1/TRBV3-2,ASSQGFHSNQPQH
-,TRBJ2-1,TRBV6-6,ASGLAGGNEQF
-,TRBJ2-1,TRBV3-1/TRBV3-2,ASSQLAGASSYNEQF
-,TRBJ1-2,TRBV6-2/TRBV6-3,ASSLRRQGSSGYT
-,TRBJ2-2,TRBV5-5,ASRQSAPGQVNTGELF
-,TRBJ2-5,TRBV14,ASSQGSGYQETQY
-,TRBJ1-5,TRBV6-1,ASSPGSSVAQH
-,TRBJ1-1,TRBV5-1,ASSFAGTLSSLGVNTEAF
-,TRBJ1-5,TRBV4-1,ASSQGWTGNNQPQH
-,TRBJ1-5,TRBV15,ATSRGGRVDQPQH
-,TRBJ2-1,TRBV11-3,ASSPDLSPTEQF
few,TRBJ1-1,TRBV2,ASSVDRVNTEAF
-,TRBJ1-4,TRBV5-8,ASSLGRANEKLF
-,TRBJ1-2,TRBV12-3/TRBV12-4,ASSLTGNYGYT
-,TRBJ2-7,TRBV19,ASSAPSYEQY
-,TRBJ2-7,TRBV6-1,ASSEDWSSYEQY
-,TRBJ1-6,TRBV3-1/TRBV3-2,ASSQENRGSGTGNSPLH
-,TRBJ1-1,TRBV7-2,ASSLADPNTEAF
-,TRBJ2-1,TRBV5-1,ASSLADVYNEQF
few,TRBJ1-5,TRBV5-6,ASSKGTGGFVPQH